This T cell receptor (beta chain) comes out of a study of beta chain features in type 1 diabetes. Every isolated RNA sample was fully reverse transcribed, so sequencing captured expressed TCRB transcripts. This table comes from immunoSEQ multiplex PCR, and its TCRdb copy is limited to in-frame clones, with some not included. The data hold about 410,000 clones, with 11% to 15% observed a single time. This CDR3 spans 12 amino acids. Germline V lookup: CDR1 LNHNV, CDR2 YYDKDF (reference sequence). The V end lost 5 bases, the J end lost 13 bases, and 18 bases lay between the germline ends. The sequenced sample was naive CD4+ T cells from blood. The chain joins TRBV15 to TRBJ2-7; perhaps TRBD2 as D (6 bases). This clonotype originated in a man in his thirties or forties in good health. As DNA, the CDR3 is TGTGCCACCAGCTCAAGGTACGGGACTTTCTACGTC. Amino acids: CATSSRYGTFYV.